This TCR beta chain originates from a study of blood T cell repertoires in COVID-19. Germline V gene sequence: CDR1 KGHSH, CDR2 LQKENI. V lost 0 bases and J lost 6; bases outside the gene matches: 10. This CDR3 has 17 residues. In the original workflow: How many nucleated cells were present was estimated from reference gene primer amplification. TCRdb keeps only in-frame clones here, not all; method: immunoSEQ multiplex PCR. V, J and clone size reflect that table, while D and trimming were determined from the DNA. The table has around 85,000 clones, nearly 90% seen once. Sequenced material: peripheral blood. The sequence was collected from a woman aged 80 or over with active or convalescent COVID-19. The chain uses TRBV18 and TRBJ2-1, with TRBD1 matching over 8 bases. CDR3 DNA: TGTGCCAGCTCACCACCAGGCTGGGACAGGACTGGCAATGAGCAGTTCTTC. It translates to CASSPPGWDRTGNEQFF.